Sequencing of this TCR beta chain was carried out in a study of early T cells in non-severe SARS-CoV-2 infection. The overall study: Unsorted whole-blood RNA was sequenced in bulk, leaving chains unpaired.

Individually, cDNA molecules had unique molecular identifiers attached to them. MiXCR was run by TCRdb on the 5' RACE reads, yielding one entry per CDR3 protein. The table lists 70,000 or so distinct CDR3 sequences, about a tenth of them singletons. Study outcomes and limitations: VDJdb matching skewed toward anti-spike CD8 responses, missing private and CD4 specificities.

The sample holds a few counts of this clonotype. Its antigen is still unknown. The CDR3 is made up of 15 amino acids. V lost 0 bases and J lost 6, with 12 bases in between. CDR1 KGHSH and CDR2 LQKENI come from the germline V gene. The sequenced sample was whole blood, obtained at baseline. This chain links TRBV18 with TRBJ2-1; either TRBD1 or TRBD2 may fit D (6 bases each). This sequence was found in an adult who was a healthcare worker with PCR-confirmed SARS-CoV-2 infection or an uninfected control (not recorded which). CDR3 coding DNA: TGTGCCAGCTCACCACCGCCGGGGGCGGGCAATGAGCAGTTCTTC. Translation gives CASSPPPGAGNEQFF.